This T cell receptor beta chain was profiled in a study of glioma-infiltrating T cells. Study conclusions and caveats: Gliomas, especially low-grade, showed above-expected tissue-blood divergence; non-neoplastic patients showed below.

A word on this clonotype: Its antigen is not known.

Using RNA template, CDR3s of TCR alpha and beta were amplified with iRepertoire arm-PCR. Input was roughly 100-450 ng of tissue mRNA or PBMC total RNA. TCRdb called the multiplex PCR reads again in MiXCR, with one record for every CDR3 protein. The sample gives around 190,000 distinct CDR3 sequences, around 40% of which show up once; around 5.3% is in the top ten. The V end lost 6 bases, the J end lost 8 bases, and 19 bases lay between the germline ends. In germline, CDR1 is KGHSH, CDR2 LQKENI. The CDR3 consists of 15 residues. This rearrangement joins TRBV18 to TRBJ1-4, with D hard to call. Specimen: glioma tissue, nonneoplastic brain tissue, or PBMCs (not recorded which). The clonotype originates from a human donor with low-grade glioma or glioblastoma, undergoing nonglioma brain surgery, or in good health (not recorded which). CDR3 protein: CASSPEYRAGEKLFF. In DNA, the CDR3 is TGTGCCAGCTCGCCCGAGTACCGAGCCGGGGAAAAACTGTTTTTT.